The TCR beta chain under discussion was sequenced for a study of cytomegalovirus exposure and HLA in healthy donors. Study results and limitations: Several of the most significant clusters appeared, in a later analysis, to be linked to common viral pathogens. TCR sequences were mostly rare, though some public TCRs occurred in many donors.

Points on this clone: Its antigen is undetermined.

The PCR ran on 60 Vbeta and 13 Jbeta primers. The table came from immunoSEQ multiplex PCR; TCRdb's copy has only in-frame clones and leaves some out. The sample has 30,000 to 35,000 clones. Unmatched junction bases numbered 7, after V lost 5 bases and J lost 7 bases. From germline, CDR1 is MDHEN and CDR2 SYDVKM. This CDR3 comprises 14 residues. The specimen was PBMCs. The chain carries TRBV28 and TRBJ1-2; 10 nucleotides align to TRBD1. The origin of this receptor is a woman aged 40 to 55 in good health and CMV-seropositive. CDR3: CASSRDRGVPGYTF. CDR3 DNA: TGTGCCAGCAGTCGGGACAGGGGTGTACCTGGCTACACCTTC.